The rows below give T cell receptor beta chains drawn from one sample of a study of robustness of blood B and T cell sequencing. TCRdb reanalysed the PCR reads using MiXCR and keeps one entry per CDR3 protein. Here the sample spans over a thousand distinct CDR3 sequences, roughly 69% being singletons. Sequenced sample: peripheral blood. The receptors stem from a human donor in good health. Both conserved end residues are part of each CDR3. Each record gives: D gene, clone size, J gene, V gene, CDR3 DNA, CDR3 protein. A D gene is named only where the DNA matches it firmly. The size field is filled for only some rows; it gives once, few, many or a size class.

D gene: .
clone size: .
J gene: TRBJ1-2
V gene: TRBV28
CDR3 DNA: TGTGCCAGCAGTTTACGGCAGGATAATGGCTACACCTTC
CDR3 protein: CASSLRQDNGYTF

D gene: .
clone size: .
J gene: TRBJ1-2
V gene: TRBV24-1
CDR3 DNA: TGTGCCACCAGTGACAAGGACAGCCTTCAAGGGGGTTCCTATGGCTACACCTTC
CDR3 protein: CATSDKDSLQGGSYGYTF

D gene: TRBD2
clone size: .
J gene: TRBJ2-1
V gene: TRBV5-1
CDR3 DNA: TGCGCCAGCAGCATGATAGCGGGGGTCTACAATGAGCAGTTCTTC
CDR3 protein: CASSMIAGVYNEQFF

D gene: .
clone size: .
J gene: TRBJ2-3
V gene: TRBV5-1
CDR3 DNA: TGCGCCAGCAGGGCTATTGGCTGGAGCACAGATACGCAGTATTTT
CDR3 protein: CASRAIGWSTDTQYF

D gene: .
clone size: .
J gene: TRBJ1-2
V gene: TRBV15
CDR3 DNA: TGTGCCACCAGCAGAGATGTCAGGGCCACCTACACCTTC
CDR3 protein: CATSRDVRATYTF

D gene: .
clone size: .
J gene: TRBJ1-1
V gene: TRBV29-1
CDR3 DNA: TGCAGCGTTGAAGGCAGGAACTATGAAGCTTTCTTT
CDR3 protein: CSVEGRNYEAFF

D gene: TRBD1
clone size: .
J gene: TRBJ2-7
V gene: TRBV6-5
CDR3 DNA: TGTGCCAGCAGTTACTGGTCAGGGGGCTCCTACGAGCAGTACTTC
CDR3 protein: CASSYWSGGSYEQYF

D gene: .
clone size: .
J gene: TRBJ1-2
V gene: TRBV12-3/TRBV12-4
CDR3 DNA: TGTGCCAGCAGAACGGACGCTAACTATGGCTACACCTTC
CDR3 protein: CASRTDANYGYTF

D gene: TRBD1
clone size: .
J gene: TRBJ1-2
V gene: TRBV10-1
CDR3 DNA: TGCGCCAGCAGTGACCGCCCGGACAGGGGGAAATCGTCCGCCTTC
CDR3 protein: CASSDRPDRGKSSAF

D gene: .
clone size: few
J gene: TRBJ2-6
V gene: TRBV7-3
CDR3 DNA: TGTGCCAGCAGCTTAAGCGCGGGGGCCGGGGCCAACGTCCTGACTTTC
CDR3 protein: CASSLSAGAGANVLTF

D gene: TRBD1
clone size: .
J gene: TRBJ2-3
V gene: TRBV7-3
CDR3 DNA: TGTGCCAGCAGCTCAGGGGGCTACACAGATACGCAGTATTTT
CDR3 protein: CASSSGGYTDTQYF

D gene: .
clone size: .
J gene: TRBJ2-1
V gene: TRBV3-2
CDR3 DNA: TGTGCCAGCACAACCGGGACTAGCTCGAATGAGCAGTTCTTC
CDR3 protein: CASTTGTSSNEQFF

D gene: TRBD2
clone size: .
J gene: TRBJ2-3
V gene: TRBV10-3
CDR3 DNA: TGTGCCATCACCGGGACTAGCGGGGGCACAGATACGCAGTATTTT
CDR3 protein: CAITGTSGGTDTQYF

D gene: .
clone size: .
J gene: TRBJ1-1
V gene: TRBV29-1
CDR3 DNA: TGCAGCGTTGAAAGAGGGGATGGGAACACTGAAGCTTTCTTT
CDR3 protein: CSVERGDGNTEAFF

D gene: TRBD1
clone size: .
J gene: TRBJ1-2
V gene: TRBV6-6
CDR3 DNA: TGTGCCAGCAGTTGGGGACAGGGGAACTATGGCTACACCTTC
CDR3 protein: CASSWGQGNYGYTF

D gene: .
clone size: .
J gene: TRBJ2-4
V gene: TRBV11-1
CDR3 DNA: TGTGCCAGCAGCTCGGAAGGGGGGGGGAAAAACATTCAGTACTTC
CDR3 protein: CASSSEGGGKNIQYF

D gene: .
clone size: .
J gene: TRBJ1-5
V gene: TRBV3-1
CDR3 DNA: TGTGCCAGCAGCCTTGGGACCAATCAGCCCCAGCATTTT
CDR3 protein: CASSLGTNQPQHF

D gene: .
clone size: .
J gene: TRBJ1-5
V gene: TRBV15
CDR3 DNA: TGTGCCACCAGCCGGGACGGTAGTAGAGATCAGCCCCAGCATTTT
CDR3 protein: CATSRDGSRDQPQHF

D gene: .
clone size: .
J gene: TRBJ2-6
V gene: TRBV3-1
CDR3 DNA: TGTGCCAGCAGCCACGTAATACTAAACTCTGGGGCCAACGTCCTGACTTTC
CDR3 protein: CASSHVILNSGANVLTF

D gene: TRBD1
clone size: few
J gene: TRBJ1-1
V gene: TRBV7-6
CDR3 DNA: TGTGCCAGCAGCTTAAGACAGGGGACTGAAGCTTTCTTT
CDR3 protein: CASSLRQGTEAFF

D gene: TRBD1
clone size: .
J gene: TRBJ1-2
V gene: TRBV18
CDR3 DNA: TGTGCCAGCTCAACAGCCGGGACAGGTGGTACCTATGGCTACACCTTC
CDR3 protein: CASSTAGTGGTYGYTF

D gene: TRBD1
clone size: .
J gene: TRBJ1-4
V gene: TRBV30
CDR3 DNA: TGTGCCTGGAGTGTCCTCACACACACAGGGGCCGACGGGAATGAAAAACTGTTTTTT
CDR3 protein: CAWSVLTHTGADGNEKLFF

D gene: .
clone size: .
J gene: TRBJ2-7
V gene: TRBV10-3
CDR3 DNA: TGTGCCATCAGTGAGGTCGGGGTTTGGCGAGGAACAGGGACCTACGAGCAGTACTTC
CDR3 protein: CAISEVGVWRGTGTYEQYF

D gene: TRBD1
clone size: few
J gene: TRBJ1-1
V gene: TRBV20-1
CDR3 DNA: TGCAGTGCTCTGGACAGGGGCACTTATTGGGTCCCGAACACTGAAGCTTTCTTT
CDR3 protein: CSALDRGTYWVPNTEAFF

D gene: .
clone size: .
J gene: TRBJ1-1
V gene: TRBV10-1
CDR3 DNA: TGCGCCAGCAGAGACAGCCTAAACACTGAAGCTTTCTTT
CDR3 protein: CASRDSLNTEAFF

D gene: .
clone size: .
J gene: TRBJ1-2
V gene: TRBV11-1
CDR3 DNA: TGTGCCAGCAGCGAGGGACCGGCGACTACTAACTATGGCTACACCTTC
CDR3 protein: CASSEGPATTNYGYTF

D gene: .
clone size: few
J gene: TRBJ2-1
V gene: TRBV4-2
CDR3 DNA: TGTGCCAGCAGCCAAGATAAAGGTGTATCACGGGAGCAGTTCTTC
CDR3 protein: CASSQDKGVSREQFF

D gene: TRBD1
clone size: .
J gene: TRBJ1-2
V gene: TRBV6-1
CDR3 DNA: TGTGCCAGCAGCCCCACAGGGGTGATGGGCTACACCTTC
CDR3 protein: CASSPTGVMGYTF

D gene: .
clone size: .
J gene: TRBJ2-7
V gene: TRBV6-1
CDR3 DNA: TGTGCCAGCAGCCCTGCCTACGAGCAGTACTTC
CDR3 protein: CASSPAYEQYF

D gene: TRBD2
clone size: .
J gene: TRBJ2-3
V gene: TRBV15
CDR3 DNA: TGTGCCACCAGCAAAGCGGGGCTCACAGATACGCAGTATTTT
CDR3 protein: CATSKAGLTDTQYF

D gene: .
clone size: .
J gene: TRBJ1-4
V gene: TRBV2
CDR3 DNA: TGTGCCAGCAGTGAAGCGAGAGGGGCGCTCGCTAATGAAAAACTGTTTTTT
CDR3 protein: CASSEARGALANEKLFF

D gene: .
clone size: .
J gene: TRBJ2-6
V gene: TRBV7-3
CDR3 DNA: TGTGCCAGCAGCTTAGGGGCGGGGACTGGGGCCAACGTCCTGACTTTC
CDR3 protein: CASSLGAGTGANVLTF

D gene: .
clone size: once
J gene: TRBJ2-7
V gene: TRBV21-1
CDR3 DNA: TGTGCCAGCAGCGCCCCGGGCGGTAGCGCCCTTTACGGGCAGTACTTC
CDR3 protein: CASSAPGGSALYGQYF

D gene: TRBD2
clone size: .
J gene: TRBJ2-1
V gene: TRBV29-1
CDR3 DNA: TGCAGCGTTGAATTAGCGGGGGGGCCCGATGAGCAGTTCTTC
CDR3 protein: CSVELAGGPDEQFF

D gene: .
clone size: .
J gene: TRBJ1-3
V gene: TRBV30
CDR3 DNA: TGTGCCTGGAGTTGGGGATCTGGAAACACCATATATTTT
CDR3 protein: CAWSWGSGNTIYF

D gene: .
clone size: .
J gene: TRBJ1-1
V gene: TRBV5-1
CDR3 DNA: TGCGCCAGCAGCCCCGGGGGGGTGGAAGCTTTCTTT
CDR3 protein: CASSPGGVEAFF

D gene: TRBD1
clone size: few
J gene: TRBJ2-2
V gene: TRBV7-6
CDR3 DNA: TGTGCCAGCAGCTCCGACAGGGCCGGGGAGCTGTTTTTT
CDR3 protein: CASSSDRAGELFF

D gene: .
clone size: .
J gene: TRBJ1-1
V gene: TRBV15
CDR3 DNA: TGTGCCACCAGCAGAGAGGGCCTCGAGAACACTGAAGCTTTCTTT
CDR3 protein: CATSREGLENTEAFF

D gene: TRBD1
clone size: hyperexpanded
J gene: TRBJ1-2
V gene: TRBV6-4
CDR3 DNA: TGTGCCAGCAATCAGGGGGCCTTGTACTATGGCTACACCTTC
CDR3 protein: CASNQGALYYGYTF

D gene: .
clone size: .
J gene: TRBJ1-1
V gene: TRBV29-1
CDR3 DNA: TGCAGCGTTGTACCAGTCAAGGACACTGAAGCTTTCTTT
CDR3 protein: CSVVPVKDTEAFF

D gene: .
clone size: .
J gene: TRBJ2-3
V gene: TRBV7-6
CDR3 DNA: TGTGCCAGCAGCAGGAGCACAGATACGCAGTATTTT
CDR3 protein: CASSRSTDTQYF

D gene: .
clone size: .
J gene: TRBJ2-3
V gene: TRBV30
CDR3 DNA: TGTGCCTGGGTGGGCCGGGACCGACGGACAGATACGCAGTATTTT
CDR3 protein: CAWVGRDRRTDTQYF

D gene: TRBD1
clone size: .
J gene: TRBJ1-1
V gene: TRBV15
CDR3 DNA: TGTGCCACCAGCAGCGCCCTGGGACAGGGGAACACTGAAGCTTTCTTT
CDR3 protein: CATSSALGQGNTEAFF

D gene: .
clone size: .
J gene: TRBJ2-7
V gene: TRBV19
CDR3 DNA: TGTGCCAGCTCCCCAGACAGTTTCCAGAACTCCTACGAGCAGTACTTC
CDR3 protein: CASSPDSFQNSYEQYF

D gene: .
clone size: large
J gene: TRBJ1-1
V gene: TRBV30
CDR3 DNA: TGTGCCTGGACCCCACTCGAGGGGGCTTTCTTT
CDR3 protein: CAWTPLEGAFF

D gene: .
clone size: .
J gene: TRBJ1-4
V gene: TRBV5-1
CDR3 DNA: TGCGCCAGCAGCTCGACGCCTATAACAGGGTTCGCTAATGAAAAACTGTTTTTT
CDR3 protein: CASSSTPITGFANEKLFF

D gene: TRBD1
clone size: .
J gene: TRBJ2-1
V gene: TRBV7-6
CDR3 DNA: TGTGTCAGCAGCTTAAGAAGGGGGCTGTGGTCCTACAATGAGCAGTTCTTC
CDR3 protein: CVSSLRRGLWSYNEQFF

D gene: .
clone size: .
J gene: TRBJ2-1
V gene: TRBV12-2
CDR3 DNA: TGTGCAAGTCGTCCTCGAGCTAGCCGGAATGAGCAGTTCTTC
CDR3 protein: CASRPRASRNEQFF

D gene: .
clone size: few
J gene: TRBJ1-2
V gene: TRBV19
CDR3 DNA: TGTGCCAGTAGTATCTTGTCGCAGGGAGGAGGTGGCTACACCTTC
CDR3 protein: CASSILSQGGGGYTF

D gene: .
clone size: few
J gene: TRBJ2-7
V gene: TRBV5-4
CDR3 DNA: TGTGCCAGCAGCTTGGGGATCTCCTCGGGGGAGCAGTACTTC
CDR3 protein: CASSLGISSGEQYF

D gene: TRBD1
clone size: .
J gene: TRBJ2-1
V gene: TRBV6-5
CDR3 DNA: TGTGCCAGCAGTTACCCAGACAGGGGCCCATACAATGAGCAGTTCTTC
CDR3 protein: CASSYPDRGPYNEQFF

D gene: .
clone size: few
J gene: TRBJ1-2
V gene: TRBV5-3
CDR3 DNA: TGTGCCAGAAGTCGTGGGGGGGGACTCTATGGCTACACCTTC
CDR3 protein: CARSRGGGLYGYTF

D gene: TRBD2
clone size: few
J gene: TRBJ2-1
V gene: TRBV4-2
CDR3 DNA: TGTGCCAGCAGCCCTAGCGGGGGGAGCTCCTACAATGAGCAGTTCTTC
CDR3 protein: CASSPSGGSSYNEQFF

D gene: .
clone size: .
J gene: TRBJ2-7
V gene: TRBV20-1
CDR3 DNA: TGCAGTGCTAGGGATCGCAGGACAGTCACCTACGAGCAGTACTTC
CDR3 protein: CSARDRRTVTYEQYF

D gene: .
clone size: once
J gene: TRBJ1-1
V gene: TRBV6-4
CDR3 DNA: TGTGCCAGCAGTGACAGGGGGAGGATGAACACTGAAGCTTTCTTT
CDR3 protein: CASSDRGRMNTEAFF

D gene: .
clone size: once
J gene: TRBJ2-7
V gene: TRBV30
CDR3 DNA: TGTGCCTGGAGTTTTGGGGGCGCTGGCTACGAGCAGTACTTC
CDR3 protein: CAWSFGGAGYEQYF

D gene: TRBD2
clone size: .
J gene: TRBJ2-1
V gene: TRBV24-1
CDR3 DNA: TGTGCCACCAGTGGTCGCTCATGGACTAGCGGGGGGCTCAATGAGCAGTTCTTC
CDR3 protein: CATSGRSWTSGGLNEQFF

D gene: .
clone size: .
J gene: TRBJ2-3
V gene: TRBV28
CDR3 DNA: TGTGCCAGCAGTCCCTATCTCGGGTCCCCTAACGGAGATACGCAGTATTTT
CDR3 protein: CASSPYLGSPNGDTQYF